This is a list of T cell receptor beta chains from one sample in a study of post-analysis software for immune sequencing data. Using its own MiXCR run on the PCR reads, TCRdb lists one record per CDR3 protein. The sample shows about 460,000 distinct CDR3 sequences, around 40% of them seen only once. Sequencing was done on a sample of blood. Receptors were obtained from a girl between 5 and 17 years old with multiple sclerosis. The CDR3 runs from the conserved cysteine through the conserved F or W. D genes are given only for firm matches. Some rows have no size entry. The others give once, few or many, or a class for an expanded clone.

j_call clone_size d_call v_call cdr3_nt cdr3_aa
TRBJ2-1 once TRBD2 TRBV25-1 TGTGCCAGCAGTGCGGGCGGGAGGGCCCCAGAGACCCAGTTCTTC CASSAGGRAPETQFF
TRBJ1-1 - TRBD1 TRBV28 TGTGCCAGCAGTAGAGGGACAGGTTTTTCGGTCACTGAAGCTTTCTTT CASSRGTGFSVTEAFF
TRBJ2-7 - TRBD1 TRBV6-5 TGTGCCAGCAGTTACTCGAGGGGACAGGGGGACGAGCAGTACTTC CASSYSRGQGDEQYF
TRBJ1-2 - TRBD1 TRBV28 TGTGCCAGCAGTACCGGCAGGGGGCAGCTCGGGGGCTACACCTTC CASSTGRGQLGGYTF
TRBJ2-1 - TRBD2 TRBV6-4 TGTGCCAGCAGTGAAGGGCTAGCGGGGAACAATGAGCAGTTCTTC CASSEGLAGNNEQFF
TRBJ2-7 once - TRBV18 TGTGCCAGCTCACCACCGGGGGCCTGGAAAGAGCAGTACTTC CASSPPGAWKEQYF
TRBJ2-3 - TRBD2 TRBV10-3 TGTGCCATCAGTGGCCCTAGCGGGAGGAAACCAGATACGCAGTATTTT CAISGPSGRKPDTQYF
TRBJ2-1 many - TRBV20-1 TGCAGTGCGTGGGACGGAAGATACAATGAGCAGTTCTTC CSAWDGRYNEQFF
TRBJ1-1 - - TRBV6-2/TRBV6-3 TGTGCCAGCAGTTACGTCGGCAGGGGGAACACTGAAGCTTTCTTT CASSYVGRGNTEAFF
TRBJ2-1 - - TRBV7-6 TGTGCCAGCAGCCCGGAATCCACAGGGGAGGGGGAGACCCAGTTCTTC CASSPESTGEGETQFF
TRBJ2-1 - TRBD2 TRBV7-2 TGTGCCAGCAGCTTAGGGGACTATTACAATGAGCAGTTCTTC CASSLGDYYNEQFF
TRBJ1-1 - TRBD1 TRBV29-1 TGCAGCGCTCCCGACAGGGAGGGTGCTTTCTTT CSAPDREGAFF
TRBJ2-7 few - TRBV2 TGTGCCAGCAAATGGGGGGGCATTGGACCCTACGAGCAGTACTTC CASKWGGIGPYEQYF
TRBJ2-3 many TRBD1 TRBV5-6 TGTGCCAGCAGCCCGAGATCCTGGACAGGGGACGAAGATACGCAGTATTTT CASSPRSWTGDEDTQYF
TRBJ1-5 few - TRBV6-2/TRBV6-3 TGTGCCATCCAGGGCGATAGCAATCAGCCCCAGCATTTT CAIQGDSNQPQHF
TRBJ2-1 - TRBD1 TRBV6-5 TGTGCCAGCAGTCTGACAGGGTTCGACAATGAGCAGTTCTTC CASSLTGFDNEQFF
TRBJ2-7 - - TRBV10-3 TGTGCCATCAGTGAGATAATCAGGGGCGAGGCCTACGAGCAGTACTTC CAISEIIRGEAYEQYF
TRBJ2-7 - - TRBV5-1 TGCGCCAGCAGCTTCGTCGGAGAGAGGAATGAGCAGTACTTC CASSFVGERNEQYF
TRBJ1-5 once TRBD1 TRBV27 TGTGCCAGCAGTTTCTCGGGACAGCCTTGGCCCCAGCATTTT CASSFSGQPWPQHF
TRBJ2-1 few TRBD2 TRBV11-2 TGTGCCAGCAGTTTAGATAGAGCGGGACTCGGGAATGAGCAGTTCTTC CASSLDRAGLGNEQFF
TRBJ2-2 many TRBD2 TRBV27 TGTGCCAGCAGTTTCGGGTCTAGCGGAAACACCGGGGAGCTGTTTTTT CASSFGSSGNTGELFF
TRBJ1-2 few TRBD1 TRBV20-1 TGCAGTACCGGGACAGGGGCTGATGGCTACACCTTC CSTGTGADGYTF
TRBJ2-7 - - TRBV6-1 TGTGCCAGATTATTTTCGTACAGGGAAAACTACGAGCAGTACTTC CARLFSYRENYEQYF
TRBJ2-6 few TRBD2 TRBV20-1 TGCAGTGCTAGAGAGGTTAGCGGGGGCGGCTCTGGGGCCAACGTCCTGACTTTC CSAREVSGGGSGANVLTF
TRBJ2-1 - TRBD2 TRBV6-2/TRBV6-3 TGTGCCAGCACCAAGCGGGAGGGCCGGAATGAGCAGTTCTTC CASTKREGRNEQFF
TRBJ2-1 - TRBD2 TRBV4-1 TGCGCCAGCAGCCAAGGGGGGACTATGGCCTTGGAGACCCAGTTCTTC CASSQGGTMALETQFF
TRBJ2-5 - TRBD1 TRBV10-3 TGTGCCATCACGTCCGGGACAGGGGAGACCCAGTACTTC CAITSGTGETQYF
TRBJ2-1 - TRBD2 TRBV6-6 TGTGCCAGCAGTTACGGCGGGAGAAGCTACAATGAGCAGTTCTTC CASSYGGRSYNEQFF
TRBJ2-7 - TRBD1 TRBV11-2 TGTGCCAGCAGCTTAGGGGTGACAGGGGAGTATTACGAGCAGTACTTC CASSLGVTGEYYEQYF
TRBJ1-2 few TRBD1 TRBV20-1 TGCAGTGCTGCCGCGGGCAGGGGGAACTATGGCTACACCTTC CSAAAGRGNYGYTF
TRBJ2-2 - - TRBV12-3/TRBV12-4 TGCGCCAGCAGTTTAGTCCGTGGGACCTACAACACCGGGGAGCTGTTTTTT CASSLVRGTYNTGELFF
TRBJ2-1 - - TRBV20-1 TGCAGTGCTCAACGAAATGAGCAGTTCTTC CSAQRNEQFF
TRBJ2-3 - TRBD1 TRBV12-3/TRBV12-4 TGTGCCAGCGTGATAGGGGGCGCAGATACGCAGTATTTT CASVIGGADTQYF
TRBJ2-1 - TRBD2 TRBV4-1 TGCGCCAGCAGCCAAGGTGGAGCGGGAGGTTGGGATGAGCAGTTCTTC CASSQGGAGGWDEQFF
TRBJ1-1 few - TRBV20-1 TGCAGTGCTAGGGGCGGGGGAGGCACTGAAGCTTTCTTT CSARGGGGTEAFF
TRBJ2-7 - - TRBV28 TGTGCCAGCAGTTCTCCGACAGGCTCCGACTTAGCCCCCTACGAGCAGTACTTC CASSSPTGSDLAPYEQYF
TRBJ1-1 - - TRBV11-3 TGTGCCAGCAGCCTCGGACGGGTGAACACTGAAGCTTTCTTT CASSLGRVNTEAFF
TRBJ2-5 - - TRBV29-1 TGCAGCGTCGGCGTATGGCAGGGGGGGGAGACCCAGTACTTC CSVGVWQGGETQYF
TRBJ2-3 - TRBD2 TRBV7-9 TGTGCCAGCAGCTTTTCCCGACTAGCCGCACCCGATACGCAGTATTTT CASSFSRLAAPDTQYF
TRBJ1-2 - TRBD1 TRBV28 TGTGCCAGCAGTCAACCGGGACAGCCCTATGGCTACACCTTC CASSQPGQPYGYTF
TRBJ2-7 - - TRBV29-1 TGCAGCGTTGAGGGGACTCTCAGCGGACCCTACGAGCAGTACTTC CSVEGTLSGPYEQYF
TRBJ1-2 - - TRBV11-2 TGTGCCAGCAGCTTACCCCTTGGCTATGGCTACACCTTC CASSLPLGYGYTF
TRBJ2-7 few TRBD1 TRBV6-2/TRBV6-3 TGTGCCAGCAGTTACTCCGGGACAGGGGGCCACGAGCAGTACTTC CASSYSGTGGHEQYF
TRBJ2-1 few - TRBV14 TGTGCCAGCAGCCCCGCCGGGCTAGCGCCGTACAATGAGCAGTTCTTC CASSPAGLAPYNEQFF
TRBJ2-5 - - TRBV4-1 TGCGCCAGCAGCCAAGAGGCTGTTTACGTTCTGGAGACCCAGTACTTC CASSQEAVYVLETQYF
TRBJ1-2 - TRBD1 TRBV5-1 TGCGCCAGCAGCTTGAACCCGGGACAGATGTATGGCTACACCTTC CASSLNPGQMYGYTF
TRBJ2-4 - - TRBV6-5 TGTGCCAGCAGTTTCTCCCGGGACCCCCCAGGGGATGAGCAGTACTTC CASSFSRDPPGDEQYF